This is a list of T cell receptor beta chains from one sample in a study of cytomegalovirus exposure and HLA in healthy donors. Sequencing used immunoSEQ multiplex PCR; TCRdb keeps in-frame clones, though not all of them. The table includes around 150,000 clones, over 8% detected once. The sequencing sample was made of PBMCs. The receptors were gathered from a male donor in good health and CMV-seronegative. The CDR3 runs from the conserved cysteine through the conserved F or W. Each record gives: V gene, clone size, D gene, J gene, CDR3 DNA, CDR3 protein. D genes are given only for firm matches. Part of the rows lack a size; the others show once, few, many or a class for expanded clones.

TRBV4-2	.	TRBD2	TRBJ2-3	TGTGCCAGCAGCCAAGATCGGCTAGCGGGGGGGCTAAGCACAGATACGCAGTATTTT	CASSQDRLAGGLSTDTQYF
TRBV4-1	.	TRBD1	TRBJ2-7	TGCGCCAGCAGCCAGGAGGGACAGGGAGGAGGCGAGCAGTACTTC	CASSQEGQGGGEQYF
TRBV5-1	.	TRBD1	TRBJ2-2	TGCGCCACCAGCGACCGGACAGGGTCTCGGGAGCTGTTTTTT	CATSDRTGSRELFF
TRBV9	.	.	TRBJ2-3	TGTGCCAGCAGCCCGAACATCGGGGATACGCAGTATTTT	CASSPNIGDTQYF
TRBV6-5	few	.	TRBJ2-1	TGTGCCAGCAGTTACTTCGGGGTTGCTGAGCAGTTCTTC	CASSYFGVAEQFF
TRBV7-2	.	TRBD1	TRBJ1-2	TGTGCCAGCAGCCTAAGGACAGGCCGTGTAACTAACTATGGCTACACCTTC	CASSLRTGRVTNYGYTF
TRBV19	few	.	TRBJ1-5	TGTGCCAGTAGTATAGATCTTGGGGGCGGCCAGCCCCAGCATTTT	CASSIDLGGGQPQHF
TRBV10-2	few	.	TRBJ2-1	TGCGCCAGCAGCCCGAGGGTGTATGAGCAGTTCTTC	CASSPRVYEQFF
TRBV7-9	few	.	TRBJ1-1	TGTGCCAGCAGCTTAGAACTTTGGGGAGACACTGAAGCTTTCTTT	CASSLELWGDTEAFF
TRBV4-3	.	.	TRBJ1-2	TGCGCCAGCAGCCAAGATCGGCAGGGCTACTATGGCTACACCTTC	CASSQDRQGYYGYTF
TRBV5-4	few	.	TRBJ2-3	TGTGCCAGCAGCCAGAAATTCGGAGGGGGGGGATCCACAGATACGCAGTATTTT	CASSQKFGGGGSTDTQYF
TRBV11-2	.	TRBD1	TRBJ1-4	TGTGCCAGCAGCTTAGGGGACAGACTTCTTGGTGAAAAATTGTTTTTT	CASSLGDRLLGEKLFF
TRBV6-6	.	.	TRBJ2-2	TGTGCCAGCAGTTACCCCGGCAGGGGCACCGGGGAGCTGTTTTTT	CASSYPGRGTGELFF
TRBV5-1	few	.	TRBJ2-1	TGCGCCAGCAGCCCCGGACTAAGGCGGAATGAGCAGTTCTTC	CASSPGLRRNEQFF
TRBV5-1	few	TRBD1	TRBJ2-1	TGCGCCAGCAGAAAAGGACAGGGCCGTTTGGGCAATGAGCAGTTCTTC	CASRKGQGRLGNEQFF
TRBV29-1	.	TRBD1	TRBJ1-2	TGCAGCGTTGATGGGGCAGGGGGCGGCTATGGCTACACCTTC	CSVDGAGGGYGYTF
TRBV19	.	TRBD2	TRBJ2-1	TGTGCCAGTATCCAACTAGCGGGTGGACCCTACAATGAGCAGTTCTTC	CASIQLAGGPYNEQFF
TRBV27	.	.	TRBJ2-6	TGTGCCAGCAGTTTATTGCCGCGCTCTGGGGCCAACGTCCTGACTTTC	CASSLLPRSGANVLTF
TRBV10-3	few	.	TRBJ2-7	TGTGCCATCAGTGTGGAGGCTAGCTACGAGCAGTACTTC	CAISVEASYEQYF
TRBV18	few	TRBD1	TRBJ2-1	TGTGCCAGCTCACCAGGACAGGGGGTTCCCAATGAGCAGTTCTTC	CASSPGQGVPNEQFF
TRBV7-2	.	.	TRBJ2-1	TGTGCCAGCAGCTTAGTCTATGAGCAGTTCTTC	CASSLVYEQFF
TRBV28	few	TRBD1	TRBJ1-1	TGTGCCAGCAGAACAGGGGGCATTACGAACACTGAAGCTTTCTTT	CASRTGGITNTEAFF
TRBV5-1	.	TRBD1	TRBJ2-3	TGCGCCAGCAGCGGCGGACAGGGCGACACAGATACGCAGTATTTT	CASSGGQGDTDTQYF
TRBV2	.	.	TRBJ1-1	TGTGCCAGCCCCCCTCGGGGAGTTGTGAACACTGAAGCTTTCTTT	CASPPRGVVNTEAFF
TRBV7-9	.	.	TRBJ2-2	TGTGCCAGCAGCCTTACTCCCGCGTTGGGGGAGCTGTTTTTT	CASSLTPALGELFF
TRBV9	few	.	TRBJ2-3	TGTGCCAGCAACCAGGATACGCAGTATTTT	CASNQDTQYF
TRBV6-5	few	TRBD2	TRBJ2-7	TGTGCCAGCAGTTACCCCGGGACTAGCGGTTCCGAGCAGTACTTC	CASSYPGTSGSEQYF
TRBV4-3	.	.	TRBJ2-2	TGCGCCAGCAGCCAAGATCGGACCGGGGAGCTGTTTTTT	CASSQDRTGELFF
TRBV5-6	few	.	TRBJ1-1	TGTGCCAGCAGCTTGGCCAATGGGGGGAAGAACACTGAAGCTTTCTTT	CASSLANGGKNTEAFF
TRBV10-3	.	TRBD1	TRBJ2-5	TGCGCCATCACCCCGGACAGGGGGGCCCAAGAGACCCAGTACTTC	CAITPDRGAQETQYF
TRBV5-1	.	.	TRBJ2-3	TGCGCCAGCAGCTTGGGAGCCGGAGAGGGAGGTCCAGATACGCAGTATTTT	CASSLGAGEGGPDTQYF
TRBV4-2	.	.	TRBJ2-1	TGTGCCAGCAGCTCAACCGGGACAACGTACAATGAGCAGTTCTTC	CASSSTGTTYNEQFF
TRBV15	few	.	TRBJ1-4	TGTGCCACCAGCAGGTATTCTAATGAAAAACTGTTTTTT	CATSRYSNEKLFF
TRBV5-6	few	.	TRBJ2-3	TGTGCCAGCAGCTTGCGGTCAGGGCTCACAGATACGCAGTATTTT	CASSLRSGLTDTQYF
TRBV2	.	TRBD2	TRBJ2-1	TGTGCCAGCAGTCCATTAGCGGGAGCTCCCAATGAGCAGTTCTTC	CASSPLAGAPNEQFF
TRBV28	few	.	TRBJ2-2	TGTGCCAGCAGTTTTTGGCAGGGGGGGAACACCGGGGAGCTGTTTTTT	CASSFWQGGNTGELFF
TRBV28	.	TRBD1	TRBJ1-1	TGTGCCAGCAGTTTACGAACAGGGGGAGGTCCCGGCACTGAAGCTTTCTTT	CASSLRTGGGPGTEAFF
TRBV11-2	.	.	TRBJ1-4	TGTGCCAGCAGCTTAAGGAGGGGACGGAGTGAAAAACTGTTTTTT	CASSLRRGRSEKLFF
TRBV10-1	.	TRBD1	TRBJ1-2	TGCGCCAGCAGCCGCCGTTTTTTCGACAGGGTCTATGGCTACACCTTC	CASSRRFFDRVYGYTF
TRBV5-1	few	.	TRBJ2-5	TGCGCCAGCAGCTTGATCGCCCGGGGACAAGAGACCCAGTACTTC	CASSLIARGQETQYF
TRBV9	few	.	TRBJ1-5	TGTGCCAGCAGCGTAGCTCCTCATCCCACGGAGCCCCAGCATTTT	CASSVAPHPTEPQHF